This TCR beta chain was sequenced in a study of cytotoxic CD8 clonotypes in ibrutinib-treated CLL. About the research overall: Response was recorded as partial in 25 or so patients and complete in 2; at median roughly 68 months, roughly 15 remained remitted and about twelve had progressed. Across samples, productive templates numbered more than 200,000 and productive rearrangements reached approximately 94,000 on average. Whole-study findings and limits: Public clonotypes were rare and shrank or held steady on treatment.

Measured with immunoSEQ multiplex PCR; TCRdb has only the in-frame clones, and not every one. Here the sample spans 35,000 or so clones, about 64% being singletons. In its sample, this clone was seen once. What it binds is unknown. This TCR was recovered from a human donor with chronic lymphocytic leukemia. Sequencing was performed on PBMCs, taken at disease progression, from a patient treated with ibrutinib.

CDR3 amino acids: CASSLSAGSYEQYF. Here the CDR3 DNA reads TGTGCCAGCAGCTTATCGGCCGGCTCCTACGAGCAGTACTTC. The V gene is TRBV7-2, the J gene TRBJ2-7; D is unresolved. Germline-derived CDR1 and CDR2 are SGHTA and FQGNSA. This CDR3 has 14 residues. V was shortened by 2 bases and J by 0 bases, with 8 bases between the two germline ends.